This T cell receptor (beta chain) emerged from a study of blood T cell repertoires in COVID-19. Clones were sequenced by immunoSEQ multiplex PCR, and TCRdb holds only the in-frame ones, with some missing. The data contain 90,000 to 100,000 clones, approximately 86% of them singletons. The CDR3 spans 16 residues. The V gene's germline CDR1 is PRHDT and CDR2 FYEKMQ (reference sequence). V trimming: 3 bases; J trimming: 4 bases; junction bases outside the gene matches: 6. This clonotype was sampled from a human donor in a cohort sampled during active COVID-19. The chain has TRBV13 and TRBJ2-2, with 9 bases that match TRBD1. Sequences were obtained from peripheral blood. The CDR3 DNA sequence: TGTGCCAGCAGCTTTGGGGACAGGGAGGTCACCGGGGAGCTGTTTTTT. Its protein is CASSFGDREVTGELFF.